In its sample, the clone carrying this T cell receptor (beta chain) was seen many times. Trimming removed 1 base from V and 9 bases from J, with 13 bases in between. Germline-derived CDR1 and CDR2 are MNHEY and SVGAGI. This CDR3 is 15 amino acids long. This entry is derived from a study of T-cell reconstitution after alpha-beta-depleted transplantation in children. Molecular barcoding with unique molecular identifiers was used for the TCRbeta library. MiXCR, applied by TCRdb to the PCR reads, yields one record per CDR3 protein. The sample lists some 200,000 distinct CDR3 sequences, roughly a tenth occurring once.

The TCR originated in a human donor who donated a stem cell graft to a child with SCID. The genes are TRBV6-5 and TRBJ1-6, with D perhaps TRBD1 (5 bases). The sequenced sample was PBMCs from the stem cell graft donor, obtained from the stem cell graft. For the CDR3, the DNA is TGTGCCAGCAGTTACTGGACAAAAGGCGGTTCACCCCTCCACTTT. It yields the protein CASSYWTKGGSPLHF.